The 27 T cell receptor beta chains listed next were all sequenced from one sample in a study of blood T cell repertoires in COVID-19. Clones were read by immunoSEQ multiplex PCR, and TCRdb kept only the in-frame ones, dropping some. The data hold about 130,000 clones, with about nine tenths observed a single time. The sequencing input was peripheral blood. These receptors came from a woman aged 65 to 85 with COVID-19, enrolled during active disease.

This clone was seen only a few times. The V call is TRBV7-9, the J call TRBJ2-7; the D gene is possibly TRBD2 (6 bases). The ends were cut back, 3 bases at V and 0 bases at J, with 9 bases in the middle. Germline V gives CDR1 SEHNR, CDR2 FQNEAQ (reference sequence). The CDR3 is made up of 14 amino acids. The CDR3 protein is CASSFGGASYEQYF. The CDR3 DNA is TGTGCCAGCAGCTTCGGCGGGGCCTCCTACGAGCAGTACTTC.

V usage is TRBV10-3 and J usage is TRBJ1-1; D might be TRBD1 (6 bases). The CDR3 length is 14 residues. Between the trimmed V and J ends, which lost 6 bases and 3 bases, there was a span of 14 bases. The germline gives CDR1 ENHRY, CDR2 SYGVKD. CDR3 amino acids: CAIRPSTGHTEAFF. In DNA form, the CDR3 reads TGTGCCATCAGGCCGTCGACAGGTCACACTGAAGCTTTCTTT.

The V gene is TRBV9, the J gene TRBJ1-1, with a tentative D call TRBD1 (6 bases). From germline, CDR1 is SGDLS and CDR2 YYNGEE. Deletions cut 0 bases from V and 0 bases from J, with 12 bases between. The CDR3 is made up of 16 amino acids. The CDR3: CASSVEGGRLNTEAFF. DNA for the CDR3: TGTGCCAGCAGCGTAGAAGGGGGTCGTTTGAACACTGAAGCTTTCTTT.

CDR3: CASKGGGISYEQYF. The CDR3 DNA sequence: TGTGCCAGCAAGGGAGGGGGAATCTCCTACGAGCAGTACTTC. The J gene is TRBJ2-7, the V gene TRBV6-5; a weak D match, TRBD2 (7 bases). The CDR3 spans 14 residues. V lost 7 bases and J lost 0, with 13 bases in between. Germline CDR1 and CDR2: MNHEY and SVGAGI.

This clone was recorded once. The chain couples TRBV19 to TRBJ2-5; TRBD2 aligns across 10 bases. Unmatched junction bases numbered 10, after V lost 5 bases and J lost 4 bases. The CDR3 contains 16 residues. Germline CDR1 and CDR2: LNHDA and SQIVND (reference sequence). The CDR3, as DNA: TGTGCCAGTAGTCCCTACAGCGGGGGGGCCCCAGAGACCCAGTACTTC. It is translated as CASSPYSGGAPETQYF.

V and J are TRBV18 and TRBJ2-5, with D tentatively TRBD1 (5 bases). This CDR3 is 13 amino acids long. Germline values: CDR1 KGHSH, CDR2 LQKENI. V dropped 2 bases and J dropped 4 bases, with 8 bases sitting between them. The CDR3: CASSPRGGETQYF. The CDR3 DNA reads TGTGCCAGCTCACCAAGGGGTGGAGAGACCCAGTACTTC. Full variable domain (outside the CDR3, taken from reference TRBV18 and TRBJ2-5): NAGVMQNPRHLVRRRGQEARLRCSPMKGHSHVYWYRQLPEEGLKFMVYLQKENIIDESGMPKERFSAEFPKEGPSILRIQQVVRGDSAAYFCASSPRGGETQYFGPGTRLLVL.

This chain uses TRBV5-5 with TRBJ2-3; D is possibly TRBD2 (7 bases). V lost 6 bases, J lost 4 bases, and 18 bases lay in between. The CDR3 is 15 residues long. The germline V gene encodes CDR1 SGHKS and CDR2 YYEKEE (reference sequence). The chain's CDR3 is CASTPGGLVSDTQYF. DNA for the CDR3: TGTGCCAGCACCCCGGGGGGCCTAGTCTCAGATACGCAGTATTTT.

The rearrangement links TRBV5-4 to TRBJ2-5; 10 nucleotides align to TRBD2. V lost 2 bases and J lost 4; bases outside the gene matches: 8. Germline V lookup: CDR1 SGHNT, CDR2 YYREEE (reference sequence). The CDR3 has 16 amino acids. CDR3 sequence reads: CASSFRSGGARETQYF. CDR3 in DNA: TGTGCCAGCAGCTTTAGGAGCGGGGGGGCCCGAGAGACCCAGTACTTC.

The count of this clone is one. The gene calls are TRBV5-1 and TRBJ2-7; no definite D call. The CDR3 contains 16 residues. The germline V gene encodes CDR1 SGHRS and CDR2 YFSETQ. With 0 bases removed from V and 0 bases from J, the gap between germline ends came to 13 bases. The CDR3 protein is CASSLGGGAASYEQYF. DNA for the CDR3: TGCGCCAGCAGCTTGGGAGGTGGTGCTGCCTCCTACGAGCAGTACTTC.

V gene TRBV19 combines with J gene TRBJ1-5, with TRBD1 matching over 12 bases. J gave up 5 bases and V 4 bases, and 6 bases lay outside the gene matches. The germline CDR1 and CDR2 sequences are LNHDA and SQIVND (reference sequence). The CDR3 consists of 16 residues. As DNA, the CDR3 is TGTGCCAGTAGTAGGGGACAGGGGGCTACCTATCAGCCCCAGCATTTT. As protein: CASSRGQGATYQPQHF.

The chain joins TRBV3-1 (or the pseudogene TRBV3-2) to TRBJ1-4; tentative D call: TRBD1 (6 bases). This CDR3 region has 15 residues. Trimming pared 2 bases from V and 6 bases from J, leaving 13 bases between. Germline V gene data show CDR1 as LGHDT and CDR2 as YNNKEL (reference sequence). The CDR3 here is CASSQWSGGDEKLFF. CDR3 DNA: TGTGCCAGCAGCCAATGGTCGGGGGGCGATGAAAAACTGTTTTTT.

The rearrangement links TRBV7-9 to TRBJ1-4; no clear D gene. V was pared by 5 bases and J by 8 bases, with 18 bases between. Germline V CDR1 and CDR2: SEHNR, FQNEAQ (reference sequence). The CDR3 consists of 15 residues. CDR3: CASSGGGSKKEKLFF. The CDR3 DNA is TGTGCCAGCAGCGGTGGCGGGTCGAAGAAGGAAAAACTGTTTTTT. Full variable domain (missing parts from reference TRBV7-9 and TRBJ1-4): DTGVSQNPRHKITKRGQNVTFRCDPISEHNRLYWYRQTLGQGPEFLTYFQNEAQLEKSRLLSDRFSAERPKGSFSTLEIQRTEQGDSAMYLCASSGGGSKKEKLFFGSGTQLSVL.

The V call is TRBV6-5, the J call TRBJ1-1, with TRBD1 matching 9 bases. Germline V lookup: CDR1 MNHEY, CDR2 SVGAGI. J lost 0 bases, V lost 0 bases, and 2 bases had no gene match. The CDR3 extends over 16 amino acids. CDR3 DNA: TGTGCCAGCAGTTACTCGAGGGACAGGGTGAACACTGAAGCTTTCTTT. This sequence encodes CASSYSRDRVNTEAFF.

The chain carries TRBV5-1 and TRBJ2-5, with TRBD2 matching over 8 bases. CDR3 length: 17 amino acids. Trimming removed 0 bases from V and 1 base from J; junction bases left unmatched: 8. Germline-derived CDR1 and CDR2 are SGHRS and YFSETQ. The CDR3 loop reads CASSLGLLAGSQETQYF. The CDR3 DNA reads TGCGCCAGCAGCTTGGGATTGTTAGCGGGGAGCCAAGAGACCCAGTACTTC.

The CDR3, as DNA: TGTGCCTGGAGTCGGGGACAGTCCAACAAAAACATTCAGTACTTC. Amino acids: CAWSRGQSNKNIQYF. The chain joins TRBV30 to TRBJ2-4; TRBD1 agrees at 7 bases. The CDR3 spans 15 residues. The V gene end was trimmed by 2 bases and the J gene end by 3 bases; junction bases not matched to a gene: 7. From germline, CDR1 is GTSNPN and CDR2 SVGIG (reference sequence).

This chain uses TRBV7-9 with TRBJ2-7; a weak D match, TRBD1 (6 bases). CDR1 is SEHNR, CDR2 FQNEAQ, per germline (reference sequence). The CDR3 is 14 residues long. The V and J ends lost 5 bases and 3 bases respectively, with 14 bases between them. The CDR3 sequence is CASSLGHTSYEQYF. CDR3 bases: TGTGCCAGCAGCCTGGGACATACGAGCTACGAGCAGTACTTC. Together with reference TRBV7-9 and TRBJ2-7, the CDR3 gives the full variable domain: DTGVSQNPRHKITKRGQNVTFRCDPISEHNRLYWYRQTLGQGPEFLTYFQNEAQLEKSRLLSDRFSAERPKGSFSTLEIQRTEQGDSAMYLCASSLGHTSYEQYFGPGTRLTVT.

The V gene is TRBV6-1, the J gene TRBJ2-3; D may be TRBD1 (5 bases). V shed 2 bases and J shed 0 bases, with 9 bases lying between them. Germline-derived CDR1 and CDR2 are MNHNS and SASEGT. CDR3 size: 15 residues. The CDR3, as DNA: TGTGCCAGCAGTGAACCGCACAGGAGCACAGATACGCAGTATTTT. This encodes CASSEPHRSTDTQYF.

The chain is built from TRBV28 and TRBJ1-2; D is undetermined. The CDR3 runs 13 residues. The ends were cut back, 5 bases at V and 4 bases at J, with 11 bases in the middle. Germline-derived CDR1 and CDR2 are MDHEN and SYDVKM. In DNA, the CDR3 is TGTGCCAGCAGTGAGGATCGCTTCTATGGCTACACCTTC. Translating gives CASSEDRFYGYTF.

The chain carries TRBV7-9 and TRBJ1-2; D is unresolved. The germline V and J ends were trimmed by 0 bases and 1 base, with 18 bases remaining between them. Per the germline V gene, CDR1 is SEHNR and CDR2 is FQNEAQ (reference sequence). The CDR3 has 18 amino acids. The chain's CDR3 is CASSLAPRHDLGNYGYTF. The CDR3 DNA follows: TGTGCCAGCAGCTTAGCCCCCCGACACGACCTGGGTAACTATGGCTACACCTTC.

Only a few counts were recorded for this clone. J is TRBJ2-7 and V is TRBV3-1 (or the pseudogene TRBV3-2); D ambiguous. Trimming took off 2 bases at V and 5 bases at J, with 13 bases between the two ends. The CDR3 totals 14 residues. From germline, CDR1 is LGHDT and CDR2 YNNKEL (reference sequence). The CDR3, as DNA: TGTGCCAGCAGCCAAATGGGCCCCCGGAACGAGCAGTACTTC. This gives the protein CASSQMGPRNEQYF.

V is TRBV10-3 and J is TRBJ2-1; 9 bases are a match to TRBD2. The CDR3 has 15 residues. With 4 bases clipped from V and 2 bases from J, the junction kept 3 bases outside the gene matches. The germline V gene has CDR1 ENHRY and CDR2 SYGVKD. CDR3 sequence (DNA): TGTGCCATCAGTGCTCTAGCGGGGACCTACAATGAGCAGTTCTTC. Amino acids: CAISALAGTYNEQFF.

The rearrangement links TRBV5-6 to TRBJ2-7, with D unresolved. With 0 bases removed from V and 1 base from J, the gap between germline ends came to 2 bases. This CDR3 comprises 12 residues. Germline V CDR1 and CDR2: SGHDT, YYEEEE. This chain's CDR3 is CASSLVSYEQYF. The CDR3 nucleotides are TGTGCCAGCAGCTTGGTATCCTACGAGCAGTACTTC.

V gene TRBV19 combines with J gene TRBJ2-3; 8 bases line up with TRBD2. CDR3 size: 13 residues. Germline CDR1 is LNHDA and CDR2 is SQIVND (reference sequence). J gave up 4 bases and V 6 bases, and 3 bases lay outside the gene matches. Written as DNA, the CDR3 is TGTGCCAGTAGCGGGGGGGCCCCAGATACGCAGTATTTT. Its protein is CASSGGAPDTQYF.

V usage is TRBV4-1 and J usage is TRBJ2-2, with a possible D match to TRBD2 (6 bases). Germline V lookup: CDR1 MGHRA, CDR2 YSYEKL. V was cut by 3 bases and J by 5 bases, with 22 bases left in between. The CDR3 extends over 18 amino acids. CDR3 region: CASSHPDWRGEVTGELFF. The CDR3 DNA is TGCGCCAGCAGCCACCCCGACTGGCGGGGTGAAGTGACCGGGGAGCTGTTTTTT.

This chain uses TRBV2 with TRBJ2-1, with TRBD2 matching over 11 bases. The junction had 7 bases not matched to a gene; V was cut back by 6 bases and J by 0 bases. The length of the CDR3 is 17 residues. CDR1 is SNHLY, CDR2 FYNNEI, per germline. Written as DNA, the CDR3 is TGTGCCAGCAGGTACACGGGACTAGCGGACTCCTACAATGAGCAGTTCTTC. Its protein is CASRYTGLADSYNEQFF.

This chain connects TRBV2 to TRBJ1-6; D is perhaps TRBD1 (5 bases). V lost 6 bases, J lost 9 bases, and 15 bases lay in between. CDR1 is SNHLY, CDR2 FYNNEI, per germline. The CDR3 runs to 14 residues. CDR3 DNA sequence: TGTGCCAGCAGCTCCCTCGGGGGGAGTTCACCCCTCCACTTT. It translates to CASSSLGGSSPLHF.

This clone has only a few counts. The chain carries TRBV6-5 and TRBJ1-3, with a tentative D call TRBD1 (5 bases). V was shortened by 2 bases and J by 0 bases, with 11 bases between the two germline ends. The CDR3 is 16 amino acids. CDR1 is MNHEY and CDR2 is SVGAGI in the germline V gene. The CDR3 DNA reads as TGTGCCAGCAGTTACACGACAGCGTCCTCTGGAAACACCATATATTTT. This codes for CASSYTTASSGNTIYF.